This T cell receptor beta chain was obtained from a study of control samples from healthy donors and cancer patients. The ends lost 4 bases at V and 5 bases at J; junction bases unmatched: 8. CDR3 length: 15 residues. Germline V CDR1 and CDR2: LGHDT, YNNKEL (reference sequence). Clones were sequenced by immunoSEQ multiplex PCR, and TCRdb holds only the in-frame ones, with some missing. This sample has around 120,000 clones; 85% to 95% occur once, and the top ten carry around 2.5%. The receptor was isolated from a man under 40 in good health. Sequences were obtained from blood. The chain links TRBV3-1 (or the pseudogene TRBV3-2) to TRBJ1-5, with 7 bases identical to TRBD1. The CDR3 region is CASSPKGTVDQPQHF. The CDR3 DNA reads TGTGCCAGCAGCCCGAAGGGGACAGTAGATCAGCCCCAGCATTTT.